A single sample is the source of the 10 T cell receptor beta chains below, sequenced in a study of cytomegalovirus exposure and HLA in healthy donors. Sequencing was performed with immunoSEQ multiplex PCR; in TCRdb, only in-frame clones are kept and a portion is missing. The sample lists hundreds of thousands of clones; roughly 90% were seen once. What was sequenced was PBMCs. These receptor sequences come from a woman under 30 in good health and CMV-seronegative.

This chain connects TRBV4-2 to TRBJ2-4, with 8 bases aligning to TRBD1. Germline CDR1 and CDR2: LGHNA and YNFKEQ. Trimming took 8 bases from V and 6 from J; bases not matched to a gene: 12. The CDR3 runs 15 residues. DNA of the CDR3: TGTGCCAGCGGACCGCCAGGGGGCCCGCCAAACATTCAGTACTTC. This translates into CASGPPGGPPNIQYF.

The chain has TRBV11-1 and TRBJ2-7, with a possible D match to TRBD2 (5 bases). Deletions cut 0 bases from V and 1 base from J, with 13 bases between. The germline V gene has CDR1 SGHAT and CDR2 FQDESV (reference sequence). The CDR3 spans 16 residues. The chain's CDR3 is CASSLAAGISSYEQYF. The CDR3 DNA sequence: TGTGCCAGCAGCTTAGCGGCGGGCATTTCATCCTACGAGCAGTACTTC.

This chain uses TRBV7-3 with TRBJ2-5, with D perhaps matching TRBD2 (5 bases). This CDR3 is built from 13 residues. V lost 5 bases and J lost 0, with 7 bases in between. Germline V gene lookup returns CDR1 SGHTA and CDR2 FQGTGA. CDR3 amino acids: CASSPDYQETQYF. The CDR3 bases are TGTGCCAGCAGCCCGGACTACCAAGAGACCCAGTACTTC. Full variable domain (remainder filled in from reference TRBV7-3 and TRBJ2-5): GAGVSQTPSNKVTEKGKYVELRCDPISGHTALYWYRQSLGQGPEFLIYFQGTGAADDSGLPNDRFFAVRPEGSVSTLKIQRTERGDSAVYLCASSPDYQETQYFGPGTRLLVL.

The CDR3 here is CASSYLTDEQFF. The CDR3 DNA sequence: TGTGCCAGCAGCTACCTTACGGATGAGCAGTTCTTC. This chain links TRBV7-6 with TRBJ2-1, with D hard to call. CDR1 and CDR2 (germline): SGHVS, FNYEAQ. V lost 4 bases and J 8 bases, leaving 9 bases between the germline ends. This CDR3 comprises 12 residues.

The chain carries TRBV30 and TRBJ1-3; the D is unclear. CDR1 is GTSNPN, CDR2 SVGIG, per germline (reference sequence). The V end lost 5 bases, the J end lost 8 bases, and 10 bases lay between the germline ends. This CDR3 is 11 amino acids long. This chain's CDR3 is CAWSYRDTIYF. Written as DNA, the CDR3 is TGTGCCTGGTCTTACCGGGACACCATATATTTT.

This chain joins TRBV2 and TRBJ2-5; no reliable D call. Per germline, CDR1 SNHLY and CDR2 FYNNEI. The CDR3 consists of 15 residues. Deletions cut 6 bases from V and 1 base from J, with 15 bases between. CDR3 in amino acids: CASRHNPGSQETQYF. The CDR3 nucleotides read TGTGCCAGCAGGCACAACCCGGGTTCCCAAGAGACCCAGTACTTC.

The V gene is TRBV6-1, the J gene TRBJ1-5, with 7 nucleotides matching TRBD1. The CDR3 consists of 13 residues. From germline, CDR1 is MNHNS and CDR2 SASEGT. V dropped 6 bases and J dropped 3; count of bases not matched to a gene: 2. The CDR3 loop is CASRTGFNQPQHF. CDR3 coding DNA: TGTGCCAGCAGGACAGGGTTCAATCAGCCCCAGCATTTT.

DNA of the CDR3: TGTGCCAGCAGTTTCCTACAGGGGATCCCCTCTGGTACGCAGTATTTT. Translating gives CASSFLQGIPSGTQYF. The chain joins TRBV27 to TRBJ2-3; TRBD1 matches at 7 bases. There are 16 residues in the CDR3. The ends lost 3 bases at V and 8 bases at J; junction bases unmatched: 14. Germline CDR1 MNHEY, CDR2 SMNVEV (reference sequence).

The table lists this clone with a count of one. CDR3 sequence (DNA): TGTGCCAGCAGCTTAGGTTCTAGGGGTAGCTACGAGCAGTACTTC. Translated: CASSLGSRGSYEQYF. This rearrangement joins TRBV5-6 to TRBJ2-7; tentatively, D is TRBD1 (5 bases). Per the germline V gene, CDR1 is SGHDT and CDR2 is YYEEEE. The germline V and J ends were trimmed by 2 bases and 3 bases, with 15 bases remaining between them. The CDR3 contains 15 residues.

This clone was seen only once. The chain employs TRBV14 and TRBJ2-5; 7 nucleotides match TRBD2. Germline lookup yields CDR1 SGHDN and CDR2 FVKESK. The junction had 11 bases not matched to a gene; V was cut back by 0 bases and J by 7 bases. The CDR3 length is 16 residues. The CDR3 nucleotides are TGTGCCAGCAGCCAAGATACCTGGGACGGGAGGCGGACCCAGTACTTC. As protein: CASSQDTWDGRRTQYF.